Listed below are T cell receptor beta chains from one sample, sequenced in a study of siplizumab effects on memory and regulatory T cells. Generated by immunoSEQ multiplex PCR, the TCRdb table keeps only in-frame clones and is missing some. This sample has tens of thousands of clones, with approximately 96% found just once. The sample was naive CD4+ T cells sorted from blood. The receptor source for this set is a human donor in good health. Each CDR3 is given with its conserved first and last residue. D genes are given only for firm matches. Clone size is shown for a subset of rows, as once, few, many or a class of expanded clone.

once	NA	TRBV28	TRBJ1-5	TGTGCCAGCAGTTTAGGGGGAACCCAGCCCCAGCATTTT	CASSLGGTQPQHF
once	NA	TRBV9	TRBJ1-2	TGTGCCAGCAGCGTACTCGGGGCTAATAACTATGGCTACACCTTC	CASSVLGANNYGYTF
once	NA	TRBV27	TRBJ2-1	TGTGCCAGCAGTTTATCAACAGACAATGAGCAGTTCTTC	CASSLSTDNEQFF
once	TRBD1	TRBV9	TRBJ2-7	TGTGCCAGCAGCTTCCGGGACAGGGGATCCGAGCAGTACTTC	CASSFRDRGSEQYF
NA	NA	TRBV6-5	TRBJ2-3	TGTGCCAGCAGTTACTCGATTTCGGGGGCCGGAGATACGCAGTATTTT	CASSYSISGAGDTQYF
NA	NA	TRBV6-4	TRBJ1-1	TGTGCCAGCAGTGACTGCGGCCGAAGGTGCACTGAAGCTTTCTTT	CASSDCGRRCTEAFF
NA	TRBD1	TRBV10-1	TRBJ1-1	TGCGCCAGCAGTATCCGGGACAGGGGAGGTTGCACTGAAGCTTTCTTT	CASSIRDRGGCTEAFF
NA	TRBD1	TRBV28	TRBJ1-5	TGTGCCAGCAGCGGGGACAGGGGGCTTAAACAGCCCCAGCATTTT	CASSGDRGLKQPQHF
NA	TRBD1	TRBV5-1	TRBJ2-3	TGCGCCAGCAGCTTTGAGGGACAGGGCACGGATACGCAGTATTTT	CASSFEGQGTDTQYF
NA	TRBD1	TRBV10-3	TRBJ1-1	TGTGCCATCAGTAGCCAGGACAGGATCAACACTGAAGCTTTCTTT	CAISSQDRINTEAFF
NA	TRBD1	TRBV7-2	TRBJ1-2	TGTGCCAGCAGCTTTAGACAGGGTAACTATGGCTACACCTTC	CASSFRQGNYGYTF
NA	NA	TRBV21-1	TRBJ2-7	TGTGCCAGCAGGGGGCAGGCGGGGCAGTACTTC	CASRGQAGQYF
NA	TRBD1	TRBV5-3	TRBJ1-3	TGTGCCAGAAGCTCAGACAGGGACTCCGGAAACACCATATATTTT	CARSSDRDSGNTIYF
NA	NA	TRBV7-9	TRBJ1-4	TGTGCCAGCAGCAGGACGGTCGCAACTAATGAAAAACTGTTTTTT	CASSRTVATNEKLFF
NA	NA	TRBV7-2	TRBJ2-2	TGTGCCAGCAGCTTAGGACTAGGGAGCACCGGGGAGCTGTTTTTT	CASSLGLGSTGELFF
NA	NA	TRBV5-4	TRBJ1-2	TGTGCCAGCAGCACAGGCCAGTATGGCTACACCTTC	CASSTGQYGYTF
NA	NA	TRBV6-6	TRBJ1-2	TGTGCCAGCCTACCCATTGGGGGGAACTATGGCTACACCTTC	CASLPIGGNYGYTF
once	TRBD2	TRBV5-4	TRBJ2-3	TGTGCCAGCGGTTTAGCGGGGGGACGCACAGATACGCAGTATTTT	CASGLAGGRTDTQYF
once	TRBD1	TRBV28	TRBJ2-5	TGTGCCAGCAGTTTACAGGCAGGGGGAGAGACCCAGTACTTC	CASSLQAGGETQYF
NA	NA	TRBV15	TRBJ1-5	TGTGCCACCAGCAGAGAAGGGGGGTGGAGCAATCAGCCCCAGCATTTT	CATSREGGWSNQPQHF
NA	NA	TRBV19	TRBJ1-4	TGTGCCAGTAGTTCCAGGGGTTTCGGTGAAAAACTGTTTTTT	CASSSRGFGEKLFF
NA	NA	TRBV7-6	TRBJ2-5	TGTGCCAGCAGCCGATCCGGGGGAGGAGAGACCCAGTACTTC	CASSRSGGGETQYF
NA	NA	TRBV6-5	TRBJ1-5	TGTGCCAGCAGCCGTGACATCTTCTATCAGCCCCAGCATTTT	CASSRDIFYQPQHF
NA	TRBD2	TRBV29-1	TRBJ2-2	TGCAGTGGCGGGGGAAGAGGAAACACCGGGGAGCTGTTTTTT	CSGGGRGNTGELFF
NA	TRBD1	TRBV5-6	TRBJ2-6	TGTGCCAGCAGCTTGAGGACAGGGACGGGTGGGGCCAACGTCCTGACTTTC	CASSLRTGTGGANVLTF
NA	NA	TRBV5-1	TRBJ1-1	TGCGCCAGCAGCCGCGGAGAAGGGACTGAAGCTTTCTTT	CASSRGEGTEAFF
NA	NA	TRBV5-1	TRBJ1-4	TGCGCCAGCAGCTTGGACGTCGGGACCCTAACTGAAAAACTGTTTTTT	CASSLDVGTLTEKLFF
NA	NA	TRBV6-5	TRBJ2-7	TGTGCCACCCTTAAGGACAACACCTACGAGCAGTACTTC	CATLKDNTYEQYF
NA	TRBD2	TRBV5-1	TRBJ2-1	TGCGCCAGCAGACCCGGGACTAGCGGGGTAAATGAGCAGTTCTTC	CASRPGTSGVNEQFF
NA	TRBD2	TRBV5-4	TRBJ2-5	TGTGCCAGCAGTCGTGCTGGGACTAGCCAAGAGACCCAGTACTTC	CASSRAGTSQETQYF
NA	NA	TRBV5-4	TRBJ1-2	TGTGCCAGCAGCTTGGAGCAAACCTATGGCTACACCTTC	CASSLEQTYGYTF
NA	NA	TRBV7-3	TRBJ2-7	TGTGCCAGCAGCCCCGCTGCGGGTTCAGCCTACGAGCAGTACTTC	CASSPAAGSAYEQYF
NA	TRBD1	TRBV19	TRBJ2-6	TGTGCCAGTAGTCTAATGCCGCAGGGGGCTGGGGCCAACGTCCTGACTTTC	CASSLMPQGAGANVLTF
NA	NA	TRBV2	TRBJ2-5	TGTGCCAGCAGTGAATCTGCGGAGATACGGTACTTC	CASSESAEIRYF
NA	TRBD1	TRBV5-1	TRBJ2-7	TGCGCCAGCAGCGGCGGGACAGGGGGTGGGTACGAGCAGTACTTC	CASSGGTGGGYEQYF
NA	NA	TRBV19	TRBJ2-5	TGTGCCAGTAGTATTCAGGGGAGCCAAGAGACCCAGTACTTC	CASSIQGSQETQYF
NA	NA	TRBV18	TRBJ2-1	TGTGCCAGCTCACCCCAGGGCAATGAGCAGTTCTTC	CASSPQGNEQFF
NA	NA	TRBV30	TRBJ1-2	TGTGCCTGGAGTGTAAGAGGTTGGGCTGGGGGCTACACCTTC	CAWSVRGWAGGYTF